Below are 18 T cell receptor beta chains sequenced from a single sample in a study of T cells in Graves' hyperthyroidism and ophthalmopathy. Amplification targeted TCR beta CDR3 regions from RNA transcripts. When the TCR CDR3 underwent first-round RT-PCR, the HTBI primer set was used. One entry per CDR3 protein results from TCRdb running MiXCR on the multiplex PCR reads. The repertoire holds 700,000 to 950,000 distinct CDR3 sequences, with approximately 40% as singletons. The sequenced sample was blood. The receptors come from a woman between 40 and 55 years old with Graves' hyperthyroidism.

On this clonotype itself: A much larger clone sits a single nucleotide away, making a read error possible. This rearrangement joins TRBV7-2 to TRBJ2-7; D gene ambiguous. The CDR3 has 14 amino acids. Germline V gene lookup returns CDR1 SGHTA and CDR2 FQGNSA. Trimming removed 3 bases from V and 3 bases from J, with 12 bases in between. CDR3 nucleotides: TGTGCCAGCAGCTTCGAACCCGCATTCTACGAGCAGTACTTC. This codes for CASSFEPAFYEQYF.

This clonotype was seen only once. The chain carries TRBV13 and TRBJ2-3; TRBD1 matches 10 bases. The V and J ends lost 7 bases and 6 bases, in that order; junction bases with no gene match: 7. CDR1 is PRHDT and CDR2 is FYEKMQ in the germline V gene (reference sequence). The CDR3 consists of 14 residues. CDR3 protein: CASTSGQGTDTQYF. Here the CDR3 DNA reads TGTGCCAGCACCTCGGGACAGGGGACCGATACGCAGTATTTT.

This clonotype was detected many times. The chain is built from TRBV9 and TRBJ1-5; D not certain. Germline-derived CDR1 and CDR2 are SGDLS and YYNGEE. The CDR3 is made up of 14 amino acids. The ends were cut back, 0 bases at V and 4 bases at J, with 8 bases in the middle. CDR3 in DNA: TGTGCCAGCAGCGTAGATGTGGGGAATCAGCCCCAGCATTTT. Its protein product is CASSVDVGNQPQHF. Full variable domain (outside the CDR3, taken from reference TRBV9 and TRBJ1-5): DSGVTQTPKHLITATGQRVTLRCSPRSGDLSVYWYQQSLDQGLQFLIQYYNGEERAKGNILERFSAQQFPDLHSELNLSSLELGDSALYFCASSVDVGNQPQHFGDGTRLSIL.

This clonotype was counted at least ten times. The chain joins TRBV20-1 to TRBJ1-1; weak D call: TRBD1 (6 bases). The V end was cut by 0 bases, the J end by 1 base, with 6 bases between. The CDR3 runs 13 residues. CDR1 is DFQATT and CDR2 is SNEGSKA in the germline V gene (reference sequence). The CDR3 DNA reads TGCAGTGCTAGAGAGGGGGCGAACACTGAAGCTTTCTTT. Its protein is CSAREGANTEAFF.

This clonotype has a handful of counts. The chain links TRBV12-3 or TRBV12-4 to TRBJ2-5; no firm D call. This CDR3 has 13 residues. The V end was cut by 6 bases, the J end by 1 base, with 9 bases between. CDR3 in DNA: TGTGCCAGCAGCTCCTTCGCCCAAGAGACCCAGTACTTC. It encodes CASSSFAQETQYF.

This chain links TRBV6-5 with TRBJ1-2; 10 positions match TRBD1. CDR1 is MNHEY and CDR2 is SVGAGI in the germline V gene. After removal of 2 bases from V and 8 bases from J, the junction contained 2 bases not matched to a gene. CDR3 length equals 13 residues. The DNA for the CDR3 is TGTGCCAGCAGTTACGGGACAGGGGAAGGCTACACCTTC. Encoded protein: CASSYGTGEGYTF.

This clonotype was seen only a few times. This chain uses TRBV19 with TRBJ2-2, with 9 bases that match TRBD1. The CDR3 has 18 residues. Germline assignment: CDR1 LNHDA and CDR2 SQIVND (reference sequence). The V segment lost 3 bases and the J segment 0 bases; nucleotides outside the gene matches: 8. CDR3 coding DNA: TGTGCCAGTAGTATCCCCTTGGACAGGGGATCGAACACCGGGGAGCTGTTTTTT. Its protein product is CASSIPLDRGSNTGELFF. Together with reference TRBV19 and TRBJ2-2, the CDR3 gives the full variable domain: DGGITQSPKYLFRKEGQNVTLSCEQNLNHDAMYWYRQDPGQGLRLIYYSQIVNDFQKGDIAEGYSVSREKKESFPLTVTSAQKNPTAFYLCASSIPLDRGSNTGELFFGEGSRLTVL.

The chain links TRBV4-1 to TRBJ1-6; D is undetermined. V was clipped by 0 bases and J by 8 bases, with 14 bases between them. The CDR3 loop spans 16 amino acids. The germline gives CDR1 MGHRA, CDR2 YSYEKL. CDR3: CASSQDLRLGDSPLHF. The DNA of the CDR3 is TGCGCCAGCAGCCAAGATCTCCGGCTGGGTGATTCACCCCTCCACTTT.

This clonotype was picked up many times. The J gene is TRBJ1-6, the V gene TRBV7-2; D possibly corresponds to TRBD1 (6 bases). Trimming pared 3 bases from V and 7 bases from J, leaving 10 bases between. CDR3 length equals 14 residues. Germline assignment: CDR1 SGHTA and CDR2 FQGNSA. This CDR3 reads CASSFAGANSPLHF. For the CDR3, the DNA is TGTGCCAGCAGCTTCGCGGGGGCGAATTCACCCCTCCACTTT.

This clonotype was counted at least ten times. The CDR3 spells CASSLASWAPTYGYTF. As DNA, the CDR3 is TGTGCCAGCAGTTTAGCAAGTTGGGCACCCACCTATGGCTACACCTTC. V usage is TRBV12-3 or TRBV12-4 and J usage is TRBJ1-2; D is unresolved. This CDR3 is built from 16 residues. Trimming stripped 0 bases from V and 4 bases from J, with 15 bases between.

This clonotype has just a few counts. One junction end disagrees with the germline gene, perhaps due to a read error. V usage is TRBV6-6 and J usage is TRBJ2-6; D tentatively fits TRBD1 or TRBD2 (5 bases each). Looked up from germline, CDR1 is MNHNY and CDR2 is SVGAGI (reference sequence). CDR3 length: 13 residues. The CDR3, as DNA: TGTGCCATCAGTGTGGTTGGGGGCAACGTCCTGACTTTC. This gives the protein CAISVVGGNVLTF.

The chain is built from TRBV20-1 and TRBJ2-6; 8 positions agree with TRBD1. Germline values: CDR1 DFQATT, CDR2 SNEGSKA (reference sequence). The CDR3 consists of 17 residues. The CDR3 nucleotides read TGCAGCGTATCTACCGGGACAGGCGACTCTGGGGCCAACGTCCTGACTTTC. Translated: CSVSTGTGDSGANVLTF.

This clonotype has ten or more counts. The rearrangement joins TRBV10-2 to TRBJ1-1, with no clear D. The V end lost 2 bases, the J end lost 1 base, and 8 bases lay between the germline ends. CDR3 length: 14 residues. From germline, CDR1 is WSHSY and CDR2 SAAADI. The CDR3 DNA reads TGCGCCAGCAGTGAGCCCGGTAAGAACACTGAAGCTTTCTTT. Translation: CASSEPGKNTEAFF.

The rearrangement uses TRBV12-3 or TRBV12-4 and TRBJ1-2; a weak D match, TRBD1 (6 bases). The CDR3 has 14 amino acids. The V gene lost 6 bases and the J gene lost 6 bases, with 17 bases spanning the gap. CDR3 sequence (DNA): TGTGCCAGCAGCCAACAAGGGACACATCATGGCTACACCTTC. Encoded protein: CASSQQGTHHGYTF.

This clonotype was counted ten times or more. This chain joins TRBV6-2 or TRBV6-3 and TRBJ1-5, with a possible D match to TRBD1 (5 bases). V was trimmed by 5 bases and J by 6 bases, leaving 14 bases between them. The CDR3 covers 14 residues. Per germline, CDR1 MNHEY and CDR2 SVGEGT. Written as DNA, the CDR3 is TGTGCCAGCAGTCGTTCCGTTGGGGGTCAGCCCCAGCATTTT. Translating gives CASSRSVGGQPQHF.

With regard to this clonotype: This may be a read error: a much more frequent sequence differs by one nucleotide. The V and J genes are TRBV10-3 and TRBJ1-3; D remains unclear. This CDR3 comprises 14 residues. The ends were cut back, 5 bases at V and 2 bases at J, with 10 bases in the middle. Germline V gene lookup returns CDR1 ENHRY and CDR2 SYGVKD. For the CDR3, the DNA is TGTGCCATCAGTCACGGTCGCCCTGGAAACACCATATATTTT. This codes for CAISHGRPGNTIYF.

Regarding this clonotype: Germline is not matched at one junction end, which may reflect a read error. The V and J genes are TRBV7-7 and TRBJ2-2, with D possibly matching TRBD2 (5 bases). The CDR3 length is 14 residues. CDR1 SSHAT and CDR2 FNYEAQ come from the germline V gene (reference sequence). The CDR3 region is CASSLVSGSGELVF. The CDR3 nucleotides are TGTGCTAGCAGCTTAGTTTCGGGGTCCGGGGAGCTGGTTTTT.

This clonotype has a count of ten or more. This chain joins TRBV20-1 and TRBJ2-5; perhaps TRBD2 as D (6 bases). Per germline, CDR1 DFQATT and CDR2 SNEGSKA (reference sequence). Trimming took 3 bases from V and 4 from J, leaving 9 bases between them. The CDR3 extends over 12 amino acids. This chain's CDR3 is CSASGSTETQYF. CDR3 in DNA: TGCAGTGCTAGCGGGAGCACAGAGACCCAGTACTTC.